This T cell receptor (beta chain) originates from a study of resident and recirculating memory T cells in vitiligo. In the study overall: Each patient gave two lesional and two nonlesional epidermal shave biopsies, plus PBMCs.

Assay: immunoSEQ multiplex PCR; the TCRdb copy retains only in-frame clones and omits some. The data contain around 70,000 clones, approximately 93% of them singletons. Study outcomes and limitations: Vitiligo lesions lacked a unique dominant clone, and clonality varied. Sequences differed between biopsy sites and patients, suggesting private specificity.

Anyone treated within the previous three months was excluded. To note about this clone: Its specificity is unknown.

This TCR was sampled from a male donor with vitiligo. Sequenced input: blood.

Written as DNA, the CDR3 is TGCGCCAGCAGTGGGGCTCTGGGCTATGAGCAGTTCTTC. It is translated as CASSGALGYEQFF. The chain joins TRBV10-1 to TRBJ2-1; D gene unclear. Germline CDR1 is WNHNN and CDR2 is SYGVQD (reference sequence). Trimming removed 4 bases from V and 8 bases from J, with 12 bases in between. The CDR3 length is 13 residues.